The clone carrying this T cell receptor beta chain was counted at least ten times. The target antigen is unknown. Amplification of the TCR beta CDR3 regions used RNA transcripts (as template). After a first-round RT-PCR with HTBI primers, a second-round multiplex PCR was run. Each CDR3 protein gets one entry after TCRdb re-called the multiplex PCR reads with MiXCR. Of hundreds of thousands of distinct CDR3 sequences listed, approximately 22% were seen once; the top ten hold more than 5.5%. Hyperthyroidism patients, all newly diagnosed, had under 2 months' duration and ages of 18 to 65. This sample was taken from a study of Graves' ophthalmopathy and Graves' hyperthyroidism. About the research overall: Untreated patients at initial diagnosis provided peripheral blood.

Germline CDR1 is LGHDT and CDR2 is YNNKEL (reference sequence). This CDR3 is 13 amino acids long. V lost 6 bases, J lost 3 bases, and 11 bases lay in between. Notes on the study in general: With approximately 88% sensitivity and 81.08% specificity, a 13-signature model separated ophthalmopathy from stable hyperthyroidism.

This chain uses TRBV3-1 with TRBJ2-5; perhaps TRBD2 as D (5 bases). The specimen was peripheral blood. This receptor was identified in a woman aged 18-29 years with stable Graves' hyperthyroidism. Some clones in this sample may be carry-over from other donors' samples. The CDR3 reads CASSLEAEETQYF. For the CDR3, the DNA is TGTGCCAGCAGTCTGGAGGCAGAAGAGACCCAGTACTTC.